The 5 T cell receptor beta chains listed next were all sequenced from one sample in a study of shared clonotypes between healthy human individuals. Generated by immunoSEQ multiplex PCR, the TCRdb table keeps only in-frame clones and is missing some. The sample has millions of clones; 85% to 95% are singletons. The material sequenced was naive CD4+ T cells sorted from blood. Indicated subset: CD45RA+ positively selected. The source of these receptors is a young man in good health.

This chain links TRBV5-8 with TRBJ1-2; 7 bases fit TRBD1. V was clipped by 4 bases and J by 4 bases; unmatched bases: 10. The germline V gene has CDR1 SGHTS and CDR2 YDEGEE. The CDR3 loop spans 15 amino acids. The CDR3 sequence is CASSLGDSLIYGYTF. In DNA, the CDR3 is TGTGCCAGCAGCCTAGGGGACAGCCTAATCTATGGCTACACCTTC.

V usage is TRBV7-2 and J usage is TRBJ2-7; D is unresolved. CDR3 length: 13 residues. Trimming shortened V by 2 bases and J by 2 bases, and 7 bases separated the two germline ends. CDR1 SGHTA and CDR2 FQGNSA come from the germline V gene. CDR3 protein: CASSLTAAYEQYF. The CDR3 nucleotides are TGTGCCAGCAGCTTAACGGCGGCCTACGAGCAGTACTTC.

J is TRBJ2-2 and V is TRBV5-4; D remains ambiguous. Trimming cost V 1 base and J 5 bases, with 3 bases left between them. This CDR3 contains 12 residues. Germline loops: CDR1 SGHNT, CDR2 YYREEE (reference sequence). In DNA, the CDR3 is TGTGCCAGCAGCTTGACGACCGGGGAGCTGTTTTTT. It yields the protein CASSLTTGELFF.

This chain links TRBV4-3 with TRBJ2-5; TRBD2 matches 9 bases. The CDR3 covers 14 residues. Losses at the gene ends were 2 bases for V and 4 bases for J; bases not matched to a gene: 2. Per the germline V gene, CDR1 is LGHNA and CDR2 is YSLEER. The CDR3 loop is CASSQLAGIETQYF. The DNA for the CDR3 is TGCGCCAGCAGCCAACTAGCGGGAATAGAGACCCAGTACTTC.

The V gene is TRBV5-8, the J gene TRBJ2-7; the match to TRBD2 covers 11 bases. The CDR3 spans 15 residues. The trim removed 4 bases at V and 3 bases at J, leaving 6 bases unmatched. The germline gives CDR1 SGHTS, CDR2 YDEGEE. The CDR3 region is CASSPPGTSGYEQYF. In DNA, the CDR3 is TGTGCCAGCAGCCCACCCGGGACTAGCGGCTACGAGCAGTACTTC. The variable domain in full, completed from reference TRBV5-8 and TRBJ2-7, reads EAGVTQSPTHLIKTRGQQATLRCSPISGHTSVYWYQQALGLGLQFLLWYDEGEERNRGNFPPRFSGRQFPNYSSELNVNALELEDSALYLCASSPPGTSGYEQYFGPGTRLTVT.